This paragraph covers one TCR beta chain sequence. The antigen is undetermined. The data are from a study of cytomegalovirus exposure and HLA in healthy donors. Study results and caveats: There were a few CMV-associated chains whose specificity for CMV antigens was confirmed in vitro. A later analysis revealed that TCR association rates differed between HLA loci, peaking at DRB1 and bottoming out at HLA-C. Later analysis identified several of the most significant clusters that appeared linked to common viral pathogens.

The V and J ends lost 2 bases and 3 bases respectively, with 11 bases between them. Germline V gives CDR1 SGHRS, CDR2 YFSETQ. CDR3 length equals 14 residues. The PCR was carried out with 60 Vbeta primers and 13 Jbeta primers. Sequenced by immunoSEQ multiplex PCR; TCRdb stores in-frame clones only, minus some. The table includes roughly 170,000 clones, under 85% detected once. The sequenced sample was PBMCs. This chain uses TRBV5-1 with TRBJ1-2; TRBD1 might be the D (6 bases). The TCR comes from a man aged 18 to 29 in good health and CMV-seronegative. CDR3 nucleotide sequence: TGCGCCAGCAGCTTTTTACAGGGTGACTATGGCTACACCTTC. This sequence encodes CASSFLQGDYGYTF.